This is a list of T cell receptor beta chains from one sample in a study of PD-1 blockade in classical Hodgkin lymphoma. Sequenced by immunoSEQ multiplex PCR; TCRdb stores in-frame clones only, minus some. The data contain roughly 100,000 clones, roughly 73% of them singletons. The material sequenced was peripheral blood mononuclear cells (PBMCs), taken before the fourth cycle of nivolumab. These receptors originate from a human donor with classical Hodgkin lymphoma. Each CDR3 is given with its conserved first and last residue. D genes are given only for firm matches. Clone size, where shown, is once, few, many, or a class for clones that have expanded.

>.|.|TRBV30|TRBJ2-1
CAWTKSRAYNEQFF
TGTGCCTGGACAAAGTCTCGGGCTTACAATGAGCAGTTCTTC
>once|.|TRBV10-3|TRBJ1-4
CAINRATNEKLFF
TGTGCCATCAACAGGGCAACTAATGAAAAACTGTTTTTT
>.|.|TRBV25-1|TRBJ1-3
CASSGLTGPNSGNTIYF
TGTGCCAGCAGTGGTCTGACGGGCCCCAACTCTGGAAACACCATATATTTT
>.|.|TRBV6-6|TRBJ1-5
CASSYAPNQPQHF
TGTGCCAGCAGTTACGCTCCCAATCAGCCCCAGCATTTT
>.|.|TRBV28|TRBJ1-5
CASSLTQGFSNQPQHF
TGTGCCAGCAGTTTAACCCAGGGTTTTAGCAATCAGCCCCAGCATTTT
>few|.|TRBV2|TRBJ1-5
CASSEDRWGNQPQHF
TGTGCCAGCAGTGAAGACAGGTGGGGCAATCAGCCCCAGCATTTT
>.|.|TRBV4-1|TRBJ2-3
CASSPGRTFGDTQYF
TGCGCCAGCAGCCCAGGGCGGACCTTCGGGGATACGCAGTATTTT
>few|TRBD2|TRBV2|TRBJ2-7
CASTPTSGSSYEQYF
TGTGCCAGCACCCCGACTAGCGGGAGTTCCTACGAGCAGTACTTC
>.|.|TRBV4-1|TRBJ2-6
CASSQEAAGFSGANVLTF
TGCGCCAGCAGCCAAGAGGCGGCAGGGTTCTCTGGGGCCAACGTCCTGACTTTC
>.|.|TRBV7-9|TRBJ1-2
CASSSDTDRQGYTF
TGTGCCAGCAGCTCAGATACGGACAGACAGGGCTACACCTTC
>.|TRBD2|TRBV4-3|TRBJ2-1
CASSPLADSYNEQFF
TGCGCCAGCAGCCCTCTAGCGGACTCCTACAATGAGCAGTTCTTC
>.|TRBD2|TRBV28|TRBJ2-1
CASSLLLAGVSDEQFF
TGTGCCAGCAGTTTACTACTAGCGGGAGTTAGCGATGAGCAGTTCTTC
>once|.|TRBV6-5|TRBJ2-1
CASQGLNYNEQFF
TGTGCCAGCCAGGGGCTGAATTACAATGAGCAGTTCTTC
>.|.|TRBV10-3|TRBJ1-5
CAIRPGGDQPQHF
TGTGCCATCAGACCAGGAGGGGATCAGCCCCAGCATTTT